The clone carrying this T cell receptor beta chain was recorded at least ten times. Trimming cost V 2 bases and J 3 bases; bases outside gene matches: 3. This CDR3 is 14 amino acids long. Amplification targeted TCR beta CDR3 regions from RNA transcripts. The primer set for the first-round RT-PCR of the TCR CDR3 was HTBI. TCRdb re-called the multiplex PCR reads with MiXCR, one entry per CDR3 protein. The sample lists 530,000 or so distinct CDR3 sequences, approximately 25% occurring once. The entry originates in a study of T cells in Graves' hyperthyroidism and ophthalmopathy. About the study: Peripheral blood sampling occurred at initial diagnosis, before any treatment.

The V gene is TRBV12-3 or TRBV12-4, the J gene TRBJ1-1, with TRBD1 matching over 7 bases. The receptor was isolated from a woman aged 30 to 39 with Graves' ophthalmopathy. The sequenced sample was blood. Here the CDR3 reads CASSLTQGDTEAFF. The CDR3 DNA reads as TGTGCCAGCAGTTTAACGCAGGGGGACACTGAAGCTTTCTTT.